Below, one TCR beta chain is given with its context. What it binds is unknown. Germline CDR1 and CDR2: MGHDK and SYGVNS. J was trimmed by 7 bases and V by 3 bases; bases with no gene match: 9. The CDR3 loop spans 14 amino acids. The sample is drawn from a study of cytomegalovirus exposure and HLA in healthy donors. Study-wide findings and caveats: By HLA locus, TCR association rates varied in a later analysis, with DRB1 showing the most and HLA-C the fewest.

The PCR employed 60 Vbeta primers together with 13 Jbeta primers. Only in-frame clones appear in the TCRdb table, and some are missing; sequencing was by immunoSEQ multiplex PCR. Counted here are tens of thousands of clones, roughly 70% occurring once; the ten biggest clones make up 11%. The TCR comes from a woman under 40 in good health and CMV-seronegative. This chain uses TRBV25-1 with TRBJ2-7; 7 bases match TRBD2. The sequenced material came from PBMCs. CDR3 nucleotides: TGTGCCAGCAGTGAGGCAGGGAGTAGCGGGGAGCAGTACTTC. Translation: CASSEAGSSGEQYF.